The rows below give T cell receptor beta chains drawn from one sample of a study of blood T cells in healthy people across ages. TCRdb recomputed calls from the 5' RACE reads with MiXCR, one row per CDR3 protein. This table holds some 1.4 million distinct CDR3 sequences, around 39% found once. Input material: blood. These receptors originate from a woman between 18 and 29 years old in good health. Both conserved end residues are part of each CDR3. The D gene is left open where the match is weak. Not every row has a clone size; where given, it reads once, few, many or a size class.

d_call: NA
clone_size: few
v_call: TRBV25-1
j_call: TRBJ2-7
cdr3_length: 13
cdr3_aa: CAIIDRTDYEQYF
cdr3_nt: TGTGCCATTATAGACAGAACCGACTACGAGCAGTACTTC

d_call: TRBD2
clone_size: few
v_call: TRBV9
j_call: TRBJ2-3
cdr3_length: 16
cdr3_aa: CASSPPPAGVTDTQYF
cdr3_nt: TGTGCCAGCAGCCCCCCCCCAGCGGGGGTCACAGATACGCAGTATTTT

d_call: NA
clone_size: NA
v_call: TRBV4-1
j_call: TRBJ2-3
cdr3_length: 16
cdr3_aa: CASSQVLTSVTDTQYF
cdr3_nt: TGCGCCAGCAGCCAAGTTCTCACGTCGGTCACAGATACGCAGTATTTT

d_call: NA
clone_size: NA
v_call: TRBV30
j_call: TRBJ1-6
cdr3_length: 12
cdr3_aa: CAWSVEAPPLHF
cdr3_nt: TGTGCCTGGAGTGTAGAGGCGCCACCCCTCCACTTT

d_call: NA
clone_size: NA
v_call: TRBV10-2
j_call: TRBJ1-1
cdr3_length: 14
cdr3_aa: CASSVNGGGTEAFF
cdr3_nt: TGCGCCAGCAGTGTCAACGGAGGAGGCACTGAAGCTTTCTTT

d_call: NA
clone_size: NA
v_call: TRBV12-3/TRBV12-4
j_call: TRBJ1-1
cdr3_length: 12
cdr3_aa: CASSTIRTEAFF
cdr3_nt: TGTGCCAGCAGTACAATAAGGACTGAAGCTTTCTTT

d_call: TRBD1
clone_size: NA
v_call: TRBV30
j_call: TRBJ1-2
cdr3_length: 16
cdr3_aa: CAWSDPGQPFNYGYTF
cdr3_nt: TGTGCCTGGAGTGATCCGGGACAGCCTTTTAACTATGGCTACACCTTC

d_call: TRBD2
clone_size: NA
v_call: TRBV20-1
j_call: TRBJ2-3
cdr3_length: 14
cdr3_aa: CSASVGGKTDTQYF
cdr3_nt: TGCAGTGCTAGTGTGGGGGGGAAAACAGATACGCAGTATTTT

d_call: NA
clone_size: NA
v_call: TRBV20-1
j_call: TRBJ2-5
cdr3_length: 14
cdr3_aa: CSARERDFQETQYF
cdr3_nt: TGCAGTGCTAGAGAAAGGGACTTCCAAGAGACCCAGTACTTC

d_call: TRBD2
clone_size: once
v_call: TRBV11-2
j_call: TRBJ2-5
cdr3_length: 15
cdr3_aa: CASSLERGSYYGQYF
cdr3_nt: TGTGCCAGCAGCTTAGAGCGCGGGAGTTACTACGGGCAGTACTTC

d_call: NA
clone_size: NA
v_call: TRBV27
j_call: TRBJ2-5
cdr3_length: 15
cdr3_aa: CASSLSWLVQETQYF
cdr3_nt: TGTGCCAGCAGTTTATCTTGGTTAGTCCAAGAGACCCAGTACTTC

d_call: NA
clone_size: few
v_call: TRBV2
j_call: TRBJ2-3
cdr3_length: 13
cdr3_aa: CASKGTSTDTQYF
cdr3_nt: TGTGCCAGCAAGGGGACTAGCACAGATACGCAGTATTTT

d_call: TRBD1
clone_size: NA
v_call: TRBV10-3
j_call: TRBJ2-7
cdr3_length: 21
cdr3_aa: CASSESSFNTGMGQGSYEQYF
cdr3_nt: TGTGCCAGCAGTGAGTCATCGTTTAATACCGGTATGGGACAGGGAAGCTACGAGCAGTACTTC

d_call: NA
clone_size: NA
v_call: TRBV6-5
j_call: TRBJ2-3
cdr3_length: 15
cdr3_aa: CASRGASSGTDTQYF
cdr3_nt: TGTGCCAGCAGGGGGGCGAGTAGCGGCACAGATACGCAGTATTTT

d_call: NA
clone_size: NA
v_call: TRBV6-5
j_call: TRBJ2-7
cdr3_length: 13
cdr3_aa: CASGRDSYYEQYF
cdr3_nt: TGTGCCAGCGGGAGGGACAGCTATTACGAGCAGTACTTC

d_call: TRBD2
clone_size: many
v_call: TRBV29-1
j_call: TRBJ2-3
cdr3_length: 14
cdr3_aa: CSTRGVSSPDTQYF
cdr3_nt: TGCAGCACCCGGGGGGTATCCTCCCCAGATACGCAGTATTTT

d_call: NA
clone_size: NA
v_call: TRBV4-1
j_call: TRBJ2-5
cdr3_length: 13
cdr3_aa: CASSQGGGQKRYF
cdr3_nt: TGCGCCAGCAGCCAAGGGGGCGGCCAAAAGAGGTACTTC

d_call: NA
clone_size: NA
v_call: TRBV20-1
j_call: TRBJ1-2
cdr3_length: 16
cdr3_aa: CSARDFRSAGIYGYTF
cdr3_nt: TGCAGTGCTAGAGATTTTAGGTCGGCAGGAATCTATGGCTACACCTTC

d_call: NA
clone_size: few
v_call: TRBV6-2/TRBV6-3
j_call: TRBJ1-2
cdr3_length: 13
cdr3_aa: CASRYLYKNGYTF
cdr3_nt: TGTGCCAGCAGGTACCTTTACAAGAATGGCTACACCTTC

d_call: NA
clone_size: many
v_call: TRBV5-1
j_call: TRBJ2-7
cdr3_length: 13
cdr3_aa: CASSAGQYYEQYF
cdr3_nt: TGCGCCAGCAGCGCGGGACAGTACTACGAGCAGTACTTC

d_call: TRBD1
clone_size: NA
v_call: TRBV5-5
j_call: TRBJ2-1
cdr3_length: 15
cdr3_aa: CASSADRGVFYEQFF
cdr3_nt: TGTGCCAGCAGCGCCGACAGGGGGGTATTCTATGAGCAGTTCTTC

d_call: TRBD2
clone_size: few
v_call: TRBV29-1
j_call: TRBJ2-1
cdr3_length: 12
cdr3_aa: CSDVGTSGLQFF
cdr3_nt: TGCAGCGACGTCGGGACTAGCGGACTTCAGTTCTTC

d_call: NA
clone_size: NA
v_call: TRBV7-2
j_call: TRBJ2-1
cdr3_length: 17
cdr3_aa: CASSLGGRLTEWDEQFF
cdr3_nt: TGTGCCAGCAGCTTAGGAGGGCGGCTAACTGAGTGGGATGAGCAGTTCTTC

d_call: NA
clone_size: NA
v_call: TRBV5-6
j_call: TRBJ2-5
cdr3_length: 15
cdr3_aa: CASSSRQSSGETQYF
cdr3_nt: TGTGCCAGCAGCTCCAGACAGTCATCTGGGGAGACCCAGTACTTC